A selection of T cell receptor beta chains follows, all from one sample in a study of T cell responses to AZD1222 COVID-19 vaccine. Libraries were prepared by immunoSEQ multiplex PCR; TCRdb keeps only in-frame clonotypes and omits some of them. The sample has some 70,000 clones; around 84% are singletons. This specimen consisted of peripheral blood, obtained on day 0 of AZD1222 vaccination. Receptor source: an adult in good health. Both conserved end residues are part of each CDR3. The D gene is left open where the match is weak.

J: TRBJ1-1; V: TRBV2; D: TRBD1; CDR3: CASILETGGETEAFF
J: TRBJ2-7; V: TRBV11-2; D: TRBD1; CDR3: CASSLLGTGIDEQYF
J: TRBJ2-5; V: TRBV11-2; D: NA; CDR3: CASSLGKGDKETQYF
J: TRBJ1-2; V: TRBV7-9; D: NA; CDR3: CASSQRGQGRFTF
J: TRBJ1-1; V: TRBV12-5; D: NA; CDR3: CASVATGGGTEAFF
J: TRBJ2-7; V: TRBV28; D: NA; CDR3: CASSPGIPYEQYF
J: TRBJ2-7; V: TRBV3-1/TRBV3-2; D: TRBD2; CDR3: CASSLLGRGGRYEQYF
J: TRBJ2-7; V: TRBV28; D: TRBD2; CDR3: CASSLSRTSGDYEQYF
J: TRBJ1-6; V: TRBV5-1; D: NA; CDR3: CASSLSSRSSYNSPLHF
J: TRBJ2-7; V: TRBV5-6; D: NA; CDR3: CASNSFGGAYEQYF
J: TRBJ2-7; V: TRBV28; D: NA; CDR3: CASSLVGNSYEQYF
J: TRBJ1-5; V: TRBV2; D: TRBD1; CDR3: CASGRGRQPQHF
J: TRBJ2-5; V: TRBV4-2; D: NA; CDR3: CASSQDRRGPSETQYF
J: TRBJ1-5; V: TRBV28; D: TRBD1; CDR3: CASSNQGAGSNQPQHF
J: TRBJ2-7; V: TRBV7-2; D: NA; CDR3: CASSLQGSGPYEQYF
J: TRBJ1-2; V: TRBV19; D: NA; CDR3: CASISAGRNYGYTF
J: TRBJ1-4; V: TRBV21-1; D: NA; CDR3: CASRYNEKLFF
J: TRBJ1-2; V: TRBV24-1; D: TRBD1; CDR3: CATSERQGYGYTF
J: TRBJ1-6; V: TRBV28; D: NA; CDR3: CASSPETRLNSPLHF
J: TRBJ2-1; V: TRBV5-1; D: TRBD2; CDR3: CASSLDAGVYNEQFF
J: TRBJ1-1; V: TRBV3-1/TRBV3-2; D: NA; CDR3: CASSRAGNTEAFF
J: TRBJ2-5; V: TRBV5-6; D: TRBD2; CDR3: CASSLGGGTQETQYF
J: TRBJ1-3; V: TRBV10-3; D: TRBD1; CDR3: CAISQQGAAGNTIYF
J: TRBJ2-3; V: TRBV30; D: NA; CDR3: CAWTVFSDTQYF
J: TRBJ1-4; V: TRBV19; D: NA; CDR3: CASSIGRASGEKLFF
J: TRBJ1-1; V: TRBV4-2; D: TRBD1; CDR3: CASSHGQGNTEAFF
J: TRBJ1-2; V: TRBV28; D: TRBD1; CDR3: CASSLVTGDGYTF
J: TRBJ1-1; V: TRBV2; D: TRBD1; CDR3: CASTDGDRGNTEAFF
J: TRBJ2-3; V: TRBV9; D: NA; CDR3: CASSAGDTTDTQYF
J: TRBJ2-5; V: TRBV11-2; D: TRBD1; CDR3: CASSSPTGLETQYF
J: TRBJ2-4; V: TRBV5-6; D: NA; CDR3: CASSFVQSANIQYF
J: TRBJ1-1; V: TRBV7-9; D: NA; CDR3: CASSSLMNTEAFF
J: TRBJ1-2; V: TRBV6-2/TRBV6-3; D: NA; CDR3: CASSLTGFGYGYTF
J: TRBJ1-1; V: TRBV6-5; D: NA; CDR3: CASSTTGRLWTEAFF
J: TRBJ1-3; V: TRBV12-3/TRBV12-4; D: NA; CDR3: CASSPRYIITIYF
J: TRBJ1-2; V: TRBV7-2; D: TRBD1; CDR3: CASSLDHRGRSYGYTF
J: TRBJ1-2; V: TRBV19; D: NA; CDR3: CASSSTGNYGYTF
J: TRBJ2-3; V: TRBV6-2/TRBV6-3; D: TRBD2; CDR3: CASSYPGLAGESTSTDTQYF
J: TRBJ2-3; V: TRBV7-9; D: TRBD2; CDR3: CASSPPYRSGGGHGDTQYF
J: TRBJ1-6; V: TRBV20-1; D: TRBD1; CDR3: CSASPPGQGDYSPLHF
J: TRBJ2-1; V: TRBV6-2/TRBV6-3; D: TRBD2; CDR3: CASSYSGVAGGGFYNEQFF
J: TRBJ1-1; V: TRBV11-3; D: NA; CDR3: CASSVGRRTEAFF
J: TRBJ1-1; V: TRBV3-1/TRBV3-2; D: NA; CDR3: CASSQGRNTEAFF
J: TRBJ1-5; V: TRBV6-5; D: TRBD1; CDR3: CASRRGQDSNQPQHF
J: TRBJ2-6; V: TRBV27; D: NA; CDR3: CASRPGPLGKSGANVLTF
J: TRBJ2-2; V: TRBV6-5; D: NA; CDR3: CASSYLGAGTGELFF
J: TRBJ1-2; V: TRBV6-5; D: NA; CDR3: CASRSLGTGSYGYTF
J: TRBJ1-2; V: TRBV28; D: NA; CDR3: CASSHGGGAYGYTF
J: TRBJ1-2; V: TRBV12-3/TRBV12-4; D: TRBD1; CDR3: CASRLQGHYGYTF
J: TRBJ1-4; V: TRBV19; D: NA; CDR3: CASSNTGTDHEKLFF
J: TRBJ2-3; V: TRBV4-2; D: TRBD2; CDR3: CASSQEAGVTDTQYF
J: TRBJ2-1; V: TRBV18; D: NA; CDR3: CASSPLGVPQFF
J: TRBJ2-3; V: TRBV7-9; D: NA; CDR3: CASSPGHPSTDTQYF
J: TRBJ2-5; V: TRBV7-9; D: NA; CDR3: CASSEGYVETQYF
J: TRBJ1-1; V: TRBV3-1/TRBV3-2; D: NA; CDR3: CASSQNGWNTEAFF
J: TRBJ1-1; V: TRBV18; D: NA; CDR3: CASSPPAGSDTEAFF
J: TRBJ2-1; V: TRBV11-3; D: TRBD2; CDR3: CASSRSGGGNNEQFF
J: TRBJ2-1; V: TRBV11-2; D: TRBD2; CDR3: CASSLDLATSEMHFGHEQFF
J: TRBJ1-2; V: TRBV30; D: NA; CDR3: CAWSRGSYGYTF
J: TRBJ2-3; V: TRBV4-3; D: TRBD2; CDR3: CASSQDTGSWSGGINTQYF